The clone carrying this T cell receptor beta chain was observed a single time. Its antigen is not identified. The assay was immunoSEQ multiplex PCR, and TCRdb's table has in-frame clones only and misses some. The top ten clones hold around 1.6% of a sample with 130,000 to 150,000 clones, roughly nine tenths of them seen once. The sample belongs to a study of T cell responses to AZD1222 COVID-19 vaccine. Study results and limitations: Among spike-specific TCRs, nearly half reportedly target unmutated variant regions.

The length of the CDR3 is 13 residues. The V end lost 5 bases, the J end lost 8 bases, and 15 bases lay between the germline ends. CDR1 is SEHNR and CDR2 is FQNEAQ in the germline V gene (reference sequence). Sequenced material: peripheral blood, taken on day 0 of AZD1222 vaccination. This chain links TRBV7-9 with TRBJ1-2; TRBD1 might be the D (6 bases). The source is an adult in good health. The CDR3, as DNA: TGTGCCAGCAGCAATACAGGGTTTCTGGGCTACACCTTC. It translates to CASSNTGFLGYTF.